This TCR beta chain is drawn from a study of blood T cell repertoires in COVID-19. Across the whole study: Material from acute and convalescent COVID-19 was sourced from the United States, Italy and Spain.

CDR3 length: 15 amino acids. The junction had 8 bases not matched to a gene; V was cut back by 3 bases and J by 4 bases. The germline V gene has CDR1 MGHRA and CDR2 YSYEKL. Original methodology: Amplified reference gene primers provided the basis for estimating nucleated cell counts. Using immunoSEQ multiplex PCR, the repertoire was profiled, and TCRdb retains in-frame clones only, with some absent. Clone size and the V and J calls come from that table; the DNA yielded D and trimming. This table has approximately 170,000 clones, about 90% appearing once. The rearrangement joins TRBV4-1 to TRBJ1-2; 7 bases are a match to TRBD1. Sample: peripheral blood. The receptor comes from a woman in her 70s with acute or convalescent COVID-19. CDR3 DNA: TGCGCCAGCAGCCACTTGGAGGGACAGTCCTATGGCTACACCTTC. This codes for CASSHLEGQSYGYTF.